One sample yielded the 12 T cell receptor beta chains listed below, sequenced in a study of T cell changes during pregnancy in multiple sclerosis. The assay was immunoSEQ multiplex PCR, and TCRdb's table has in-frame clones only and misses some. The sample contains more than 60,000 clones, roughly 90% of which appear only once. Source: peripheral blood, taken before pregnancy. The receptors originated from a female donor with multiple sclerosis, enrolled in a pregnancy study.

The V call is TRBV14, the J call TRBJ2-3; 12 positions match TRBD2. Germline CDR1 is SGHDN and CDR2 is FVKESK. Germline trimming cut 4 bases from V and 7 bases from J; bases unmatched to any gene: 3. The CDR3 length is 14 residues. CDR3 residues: CASSPLAGGYTQYF. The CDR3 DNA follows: TGTGCCAGCAGCCCACTAGCGGGGGGATATACGCAGTATTTT.

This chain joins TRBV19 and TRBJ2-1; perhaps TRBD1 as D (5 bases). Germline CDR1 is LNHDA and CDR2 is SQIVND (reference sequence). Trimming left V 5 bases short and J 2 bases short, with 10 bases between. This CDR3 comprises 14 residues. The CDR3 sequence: CASSAQTAYNEQFF. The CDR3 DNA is TGTGCCAGTAGTGCGCAGACAGCCTACAATGAGCAGTTCTTC.

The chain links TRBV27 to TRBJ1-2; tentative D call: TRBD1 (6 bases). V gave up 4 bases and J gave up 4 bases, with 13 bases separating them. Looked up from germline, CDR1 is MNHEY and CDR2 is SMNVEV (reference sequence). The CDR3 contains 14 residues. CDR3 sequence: CASSSAVDSYGYTF. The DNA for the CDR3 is TGTGCCAGCAGTTCCGCCGTGGACAGCTATGGCTACACCTTC.

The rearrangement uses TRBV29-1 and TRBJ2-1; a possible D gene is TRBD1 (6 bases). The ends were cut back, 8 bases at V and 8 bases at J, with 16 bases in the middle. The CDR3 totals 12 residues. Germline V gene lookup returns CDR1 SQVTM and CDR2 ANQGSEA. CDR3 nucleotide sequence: TGCAGCATGGTTACAGGGCCGGATGAGCAGTTCTTC. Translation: CSMVTGPDEQFF.

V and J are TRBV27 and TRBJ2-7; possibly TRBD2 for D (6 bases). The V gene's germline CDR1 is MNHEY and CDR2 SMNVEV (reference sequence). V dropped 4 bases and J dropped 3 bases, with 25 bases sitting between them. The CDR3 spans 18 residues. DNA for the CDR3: TGTGCCAGCAGTTCCTTGTTAAAACCGGGACGGGGGAACTACGAGCAGTACTTC. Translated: CASSSLLKPGRGNYEQYF.

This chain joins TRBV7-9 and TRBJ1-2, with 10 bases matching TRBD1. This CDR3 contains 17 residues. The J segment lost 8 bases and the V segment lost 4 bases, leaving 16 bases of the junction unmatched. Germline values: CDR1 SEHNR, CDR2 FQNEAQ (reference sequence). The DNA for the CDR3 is TGTGCCAGCAGCTCGCCGGGTGGGACAGGGGCTGTGGAGGGCTACACCTTC. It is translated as CASSSPGGTGAVEGYTF.

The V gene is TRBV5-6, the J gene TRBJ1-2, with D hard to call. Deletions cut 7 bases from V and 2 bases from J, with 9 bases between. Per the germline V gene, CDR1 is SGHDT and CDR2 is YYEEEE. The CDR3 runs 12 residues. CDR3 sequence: CASAEHNYGYTF. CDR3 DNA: TGTGCCAGCGCCGAGCACAACTATGGCTACACCTTC.

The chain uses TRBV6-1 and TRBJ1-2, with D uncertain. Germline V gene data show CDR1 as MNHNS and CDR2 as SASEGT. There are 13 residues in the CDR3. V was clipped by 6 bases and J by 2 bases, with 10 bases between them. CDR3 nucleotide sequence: TGTGCCAGCAGCCGAGGACTGAACTATGGCTACACCTTC. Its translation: CASSRGLNYGYTF.

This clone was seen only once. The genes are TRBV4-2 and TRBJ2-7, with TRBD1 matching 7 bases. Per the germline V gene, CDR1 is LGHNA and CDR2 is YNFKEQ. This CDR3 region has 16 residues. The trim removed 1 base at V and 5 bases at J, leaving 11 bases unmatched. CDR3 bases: TGTGCCAGCAGCCAAGGGTGGGGACAGCCGGACCACGAGCAGTACTTC. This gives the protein CASSQGWGQPDHEQYF.

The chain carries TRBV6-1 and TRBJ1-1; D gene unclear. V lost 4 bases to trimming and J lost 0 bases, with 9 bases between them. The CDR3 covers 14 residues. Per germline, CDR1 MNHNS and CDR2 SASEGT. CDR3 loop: CASSAKIMNTEAFF. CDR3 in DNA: TGTGCCAGCAGTGCCAAAATCATGAACACTGAAGCTTTCTTT.

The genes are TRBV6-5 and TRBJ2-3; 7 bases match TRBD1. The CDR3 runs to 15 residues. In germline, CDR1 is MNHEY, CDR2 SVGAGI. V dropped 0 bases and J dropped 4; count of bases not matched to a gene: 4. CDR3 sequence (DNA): TGTGCCAGCAGTTACTCAAGGGGGCTGGCAGATACGCAGTATTTT. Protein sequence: CASSYSRGLADTQYF.

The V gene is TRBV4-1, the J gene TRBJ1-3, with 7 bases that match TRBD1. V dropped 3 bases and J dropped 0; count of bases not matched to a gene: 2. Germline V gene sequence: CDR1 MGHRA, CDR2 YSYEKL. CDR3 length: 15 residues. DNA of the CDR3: TGCGCCAGCAGCCAGGGACAGTTCTCTGGAAACACCATATATTTT. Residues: CASSQGQFSGNTIYF.